These 10 T cell receptor beta chains originate from one sample sequenced in a study of cytomegalovirus exposure and HLA in healthy donors. The PCR used 60 Vbeta and 13 Jbeta primers. Profiled with immunoSEQ multiplex PCR; TCRdb holds only in-frame clones, not every one. Among around 200,000 clones listed, roughly three quarters were seen once. The sequenced sample consisted of PBMCs. The receptor set was obtained from a woman aged 50 to 60 in good health and CMV-seronegative.

This sequence joins TRBV18 and TRBJ2-1, with 8 bases that match TRBD1. The CDR3 consists of 16 residues. The germline V gene encodes CDR1 KGHSH and CDR2 LQKENI. The V and J ends lost 0 bases and 7 bases, in that order; junction bases with no gene match: 8. DNA for the CDR3: TGTGCCAGCTCACCACCGCGACAGGGGCCCCAGAATGAGCAGTTCTTC. This translates into CASSPPRQGPQNEQFF.

This chain uses TRBV29-1 with TRBJ1-1; tentatively, D is TRBD1 (6 bases). The CDR3 sequence is 15 residues long. V was pared by 4 bases and J by 2 bases, with 17 bases between. Germline lookup yields CDR1 SQVTM and CDR2 ANQGSEA. CDR3 in DNA: TGCAGCGTTGCCAACCGACAGGCCCGAAACACTGAAGCTTTCTTT. Its protein product is CSVANRQARNTEAFF.

This clone has just a few counts. The rearrangement uses TRBV29-1 and TRBJ2-7; D perhaps matches TRBD1 (6 bases). CDR3 size: 11 residues. CDR1 SQVTM and CDR2 ANQGSEA come from the germline V gene. V was shortened by 7 bases and J by 4 bases, with 11 bases between the two germline ends. Here the CDR3 reads CSATQGYEQYF. The CDR3, as DNA: TGCAGCGCCACACAGGGATACGAGCAGTACTTC.

The chain is built from TRBV4-2 and TRBJ2-4; tentative D call: TRBD2 (5 bases). This CDR3 region has 15 residues. Looked up from germline, CDR1 is LGHNA and CDR2 is YNFKEQ. Trimming took 6 bases from V and 9 from J, leaving 21 bases between them. The CDR3 DNA sequence: TGTGCCAGCAGTTCCCGGCTGGAGGTGGTGGGCATTCAGTACTTC. As protein: CASSSRLEVVGIQYF.

This clone was observed a single time. The J gene is TRBJ2-7, the V gene TRBV5-6, with 7 bases identical to TRBD2. This CDR3 spans 13 amino acids. V dropped 4 bases and J dropped 5; count of bases not matched to a gene: 6. Germline V gene lookup returns CDR1 SGHDT and CDR2 YYEEEE. CDR3 coding DNA: TGTGCCAGCAGCCCATGGGAGGGGCACGAGCAGTACTTC. Its protein product is CASSPWEGHEQYF.

The chain recombines TRBV10-3 with TRBJ1-1; unclear D gene. CDR1 and CDR2 (germline): ENHRY, SYGVKD. V was cut by 8 bases and J by 0 bases, with 10 bases left in between. This CDR3 spans 13 amino acids. DNA of the CDR3: TGTGCCATCCAGGCGACCATGAACACTGAAGCTTTCTTT. This translates into CAIQATMNTEAFF.

V usage is TRBV7-9 and J usage is TRBJ2-1, with D tentatively TRBD2 (6 bases). This CDR3 region has 15 residues. Germline-derived CDR1 and CDR2 are SEHNR and FQNEAQ (reference sequence). Trimming removed 5 bases from V and 2 bases from J, with 13 bases in between. The chain's CDR3 is CASSPPGGPYNEQFF. Written as DNA, the CDR3 is TGTGCCAGCAGCCCTCCCGGAGGGCCCTACAATGAGCAGTTCTTC.

The chain has TRBV6-6 and TRBJ2-5; 11 bases agree with TRBD1. The DNA end favors TRBJ2-7, so the J call may be wrong. Germline-derived CDR1 and CDR2 are MNHNY and SVGAGI (reference sequence). The CDR3 runs 16 residues. The chain's CDR3 is CASSYSPGTGGYEQYF. The CDR3 coding sequence is TGTGCCAGCAGTTACTCACCCGGGACAGGGGGATACGAGCAGTACTTC.

This clone occurred once. J is TRBJ1-1 and V is TRBV19; TRBD1 might be the D (5 bases). This CDR3 is 13 amino acids long. CDR1 and CDR2 from the germline V gene are LNHDA and SQIVND (reference sequence). V was pared by 6 bases and J by 5 bases, with 13 bases between. DNA for the CDR3: TGTGCCAGTAGAATCGGCCGGGGGACTGAAGCTTTCTTT. It codes for CASRIGRGTEAFF. Looking up the rest from reference TRBV19 and TRBJ1-1 gives the full variable domain: DGGITQSPKYLFRKEGQNVTLSCEQNLNHDAMYWYRQDPGQGLRLIYYSQIVNDFQKGDIAEGYSVSREKKESFPLTVTSAQKNPTAFYLCASRIGRGTEAFFGQGTRLTVV.

J is TRBJ2-3 and V is TRBV11-2; D is uncertain. The V end lost 7 bases, the J end lost 2 bases, and 10 bases lay between the germline ends. The germline CDR1 and CDR2 sequences are SGHAT and FQNNGV. This CDR3 comprises 13 residues. Here the CDR3 reads CASKAFSTDTQYF. The CDR3 nucleotides are TGTGCCAGCAAAGCTTTCTCCACAGATACGCAGTATTTT.